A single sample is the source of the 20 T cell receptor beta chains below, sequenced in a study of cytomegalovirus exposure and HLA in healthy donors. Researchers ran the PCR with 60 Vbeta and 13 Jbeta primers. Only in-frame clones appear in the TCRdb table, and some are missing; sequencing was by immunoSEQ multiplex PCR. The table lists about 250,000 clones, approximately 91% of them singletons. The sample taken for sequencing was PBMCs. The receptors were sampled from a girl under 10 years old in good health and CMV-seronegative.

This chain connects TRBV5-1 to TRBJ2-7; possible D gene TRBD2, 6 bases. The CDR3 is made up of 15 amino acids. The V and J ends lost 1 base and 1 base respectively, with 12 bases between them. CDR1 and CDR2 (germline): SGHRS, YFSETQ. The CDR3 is CASSLSGGWSYEQYF. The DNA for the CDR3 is TGCGCCAGCAGCTTGAGTGGGGGGTGGTCCTACGAGCAGTACTTC. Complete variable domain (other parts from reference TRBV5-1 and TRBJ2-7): KAGVTQTPRYLIKTRGQQVTLSCSPISGHRSVSWYQQTPGQGLQFLFEYFSETQRNKGNFPGRFSGRQFSNSRSEMNVSTLELGDSALYLCASSLSGGWSYEQYFGPGTRLTVT.

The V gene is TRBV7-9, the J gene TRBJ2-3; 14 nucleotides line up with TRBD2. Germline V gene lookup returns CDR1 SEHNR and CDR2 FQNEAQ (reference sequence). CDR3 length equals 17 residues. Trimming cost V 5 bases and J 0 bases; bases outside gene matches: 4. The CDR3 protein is CASSRGLAGASTDTQYF. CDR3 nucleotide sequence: TGTGCCAGCAGCAGGGGACTAGCGGGGGCAAGCACAGATACGCAGTATTTT.

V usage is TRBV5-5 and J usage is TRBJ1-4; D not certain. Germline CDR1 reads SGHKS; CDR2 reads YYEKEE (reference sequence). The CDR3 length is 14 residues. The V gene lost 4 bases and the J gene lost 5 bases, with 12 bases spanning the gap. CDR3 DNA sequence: TGTGCCAGCAGCGGCGTTGGAGGGAATGAAAAACTGTTTTTT. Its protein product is CASSGVGGNEKLFF.

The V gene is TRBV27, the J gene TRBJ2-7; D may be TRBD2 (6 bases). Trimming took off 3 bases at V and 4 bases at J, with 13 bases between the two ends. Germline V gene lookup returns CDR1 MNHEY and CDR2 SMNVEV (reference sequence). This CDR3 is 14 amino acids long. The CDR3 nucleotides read TGTGCCAGCAGTTTTAGCGGCAGGCCGTACGAGCAGTACTTC. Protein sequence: CASSFSGRPYEQYF.

The CDR3 spells CASGRGYEQYF. As DNA, the CDR3 is TGTGCCAGCGGTAGGGGCTACGAGCAGTACTTC. The chain joins TRBV6-5 to TRBJ2-7; perhaps TRBD1 as D (5 bases). The CDR3 totals 11 residues. Trimming cost V 8 bases and J 3 bases, with 8 bases left between them. Per the germline V gene, CDR1 is MNHEY and CDR2 is SVGAGI.

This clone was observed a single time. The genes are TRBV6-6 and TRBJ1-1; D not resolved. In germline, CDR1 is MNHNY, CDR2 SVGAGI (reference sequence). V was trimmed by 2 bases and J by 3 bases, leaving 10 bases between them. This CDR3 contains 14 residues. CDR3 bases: TGTGCCAGCAGTTACATCCTCCGGGACACTGAAGCTTTCTTT. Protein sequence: CASSYILRDTEAFF.

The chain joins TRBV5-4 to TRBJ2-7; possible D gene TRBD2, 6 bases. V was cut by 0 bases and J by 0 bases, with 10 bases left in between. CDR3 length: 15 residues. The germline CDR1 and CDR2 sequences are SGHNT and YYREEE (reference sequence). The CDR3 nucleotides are TGTGCCAGCAGCTTGGGCGGGACGCTCTCCTACGAGCAGTACTTC. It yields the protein CASSLGGTLSYEQYF.

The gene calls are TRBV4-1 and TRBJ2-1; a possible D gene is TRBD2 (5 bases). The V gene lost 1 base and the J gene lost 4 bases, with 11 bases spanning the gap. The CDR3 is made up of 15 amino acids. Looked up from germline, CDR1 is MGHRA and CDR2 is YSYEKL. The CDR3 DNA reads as TGCGCCAGCAGCCAAGCCGAGGGCCCGTACAATGAGCAGTTCTTC. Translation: CASSQAEGPYNEQFF.

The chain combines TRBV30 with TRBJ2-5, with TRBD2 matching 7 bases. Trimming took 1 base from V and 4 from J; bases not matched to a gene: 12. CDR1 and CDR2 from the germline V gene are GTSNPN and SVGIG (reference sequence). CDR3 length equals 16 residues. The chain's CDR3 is CAWSAPPGGIGETQYF. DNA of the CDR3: TGTGCCTGGAGTGCTCCGCCCGGGGGGATAGGAGAGACCCAGTACTTC.

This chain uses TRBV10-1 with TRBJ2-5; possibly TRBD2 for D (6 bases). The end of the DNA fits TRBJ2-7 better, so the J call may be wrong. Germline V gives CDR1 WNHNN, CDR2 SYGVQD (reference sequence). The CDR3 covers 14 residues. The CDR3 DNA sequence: TGCGCCAGCAGTGAGTCGGCGGGGCCCTACGAGCAGTACTTC. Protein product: CASSESAGPYEQYF.

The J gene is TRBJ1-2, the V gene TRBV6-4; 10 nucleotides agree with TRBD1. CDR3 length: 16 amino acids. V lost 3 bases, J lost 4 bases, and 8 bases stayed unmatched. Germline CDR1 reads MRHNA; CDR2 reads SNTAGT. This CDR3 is CASSEDGQGVVYGYTF. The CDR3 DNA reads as TGTGCCAGCAGTGAAGACGGACAGGGGGTAGTCTATGGCTACACCTTC.

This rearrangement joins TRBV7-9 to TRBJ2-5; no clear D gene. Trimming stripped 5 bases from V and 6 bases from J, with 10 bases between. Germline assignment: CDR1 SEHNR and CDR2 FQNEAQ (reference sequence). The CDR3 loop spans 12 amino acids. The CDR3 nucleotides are TGTGCCAGCAGCCGAGAAGCCAAGACCCAGTACTTC. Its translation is CASSREAKTQYF. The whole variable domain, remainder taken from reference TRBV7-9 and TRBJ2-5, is DTGVSQNPRHKITKRGQNVTFRCDPISEHNRLYWYRQTLGQGPEFLTYFQNEAQLEKSRLLSDRFSAERPKGSFSTLEIQRTEQGDSAMYLCASSREAKTQYFGPGTRLLVL.

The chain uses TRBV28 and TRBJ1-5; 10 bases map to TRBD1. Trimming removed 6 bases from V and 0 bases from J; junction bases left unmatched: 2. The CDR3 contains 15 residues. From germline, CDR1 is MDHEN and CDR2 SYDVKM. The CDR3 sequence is CASRRQGASNQPQHF. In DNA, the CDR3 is TGTGCCAGCAGACGACAGGGGGCTAGCAATCAGCCCCAGCATTTT.

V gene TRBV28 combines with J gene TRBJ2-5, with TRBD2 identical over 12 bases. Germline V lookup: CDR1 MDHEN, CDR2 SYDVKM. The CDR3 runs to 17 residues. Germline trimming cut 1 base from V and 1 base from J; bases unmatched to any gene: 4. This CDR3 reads CASSLYGLAGSQETQYF. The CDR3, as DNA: TGTGCCAGCAGTTTATACGGACTAGCGGGGTCCCAAGAGACCCAGTACTTC.

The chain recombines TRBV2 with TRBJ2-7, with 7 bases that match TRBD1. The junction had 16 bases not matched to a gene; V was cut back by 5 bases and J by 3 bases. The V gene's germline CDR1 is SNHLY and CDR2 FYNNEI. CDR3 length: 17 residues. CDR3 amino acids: CASSWGQQVLVIYEQYF. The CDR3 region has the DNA TGTGCCAGCAGTTGGGGACAGCAAGTTTTGGTCATCTACGAGCAGTACTTC.

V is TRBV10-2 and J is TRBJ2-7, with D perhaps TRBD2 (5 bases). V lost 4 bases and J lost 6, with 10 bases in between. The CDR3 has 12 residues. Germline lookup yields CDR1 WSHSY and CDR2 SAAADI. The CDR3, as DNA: TGCGCCAGCAGTGCTAGCCGAGCCGAGCAGTACTTC. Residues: CASSASRAEQYF.

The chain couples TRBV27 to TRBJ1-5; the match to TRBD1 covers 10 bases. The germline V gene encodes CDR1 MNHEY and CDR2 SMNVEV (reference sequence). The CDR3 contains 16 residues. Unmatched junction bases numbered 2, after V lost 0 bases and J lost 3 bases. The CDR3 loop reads CASSLSGTGDNQPQHF. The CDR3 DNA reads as TGTGCCAGCAGTTTATCAGGGACAGGGGACAATCAGCCCCAGCATTTT.

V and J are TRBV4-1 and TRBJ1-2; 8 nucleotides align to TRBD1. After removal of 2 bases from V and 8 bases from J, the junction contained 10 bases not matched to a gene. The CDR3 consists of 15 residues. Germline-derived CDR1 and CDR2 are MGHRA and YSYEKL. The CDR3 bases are TGCGCCAGCAGCCAAAGACAGGGGCATCCGGGAGGCTACACCTTC. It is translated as CASSQRQGHPGGYTF.

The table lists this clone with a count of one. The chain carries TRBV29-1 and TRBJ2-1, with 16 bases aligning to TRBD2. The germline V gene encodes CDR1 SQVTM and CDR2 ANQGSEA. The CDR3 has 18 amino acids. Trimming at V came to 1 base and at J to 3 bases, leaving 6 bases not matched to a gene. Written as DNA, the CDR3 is TGCAGCGTTGAAGGAGGGACTAGCGGGGGGGCGGTCTACAATGAGCAGTTCTTC. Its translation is CSVEGGTSGGAVYNEQFF.

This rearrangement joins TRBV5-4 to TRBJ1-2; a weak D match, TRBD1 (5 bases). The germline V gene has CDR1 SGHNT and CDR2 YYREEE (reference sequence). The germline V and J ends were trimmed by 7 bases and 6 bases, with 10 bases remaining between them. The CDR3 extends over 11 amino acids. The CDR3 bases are TGTGCCAGCGGGTCCAGGGATGGCTACACCTTC. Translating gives CASGSRDGYTF.